What follows describes a single TCR beta chain. The data belong to a study of blood T cells in healthy people across ages. The CDR3 loop spans 15 amino acids. CDR1 and CDR2 from the germline V gene are KGHDR and SFDVKD. V was pared by 1 base and J by 5 bases, with 11 bases between. Through a sample-barcoded 5' primer and a J-beta primer mix, a second PCR was run for roughly 6 to 11 cycles. TCRdb re-analysed the 5' RACE reads in MiXCR, keeping a single row per CDR3 protein. The sample records 650,000 to 1,000,000 distinct CDR3 sequences, about 36% being singletons. This TCR derives from a man between 18 and 35 years old in good health. The sample was blood. This chain joins TRBV24-1 and TRBJ1-5, with a tentative D call TRBD1 (6 bases). The CDR3 loop is CATSDLARGDQPQHF. The CDR3, as DNA: TGTGCCACCAGTGATTTAGCCAGGGGCGATCAGCCCCAGCATTTT.